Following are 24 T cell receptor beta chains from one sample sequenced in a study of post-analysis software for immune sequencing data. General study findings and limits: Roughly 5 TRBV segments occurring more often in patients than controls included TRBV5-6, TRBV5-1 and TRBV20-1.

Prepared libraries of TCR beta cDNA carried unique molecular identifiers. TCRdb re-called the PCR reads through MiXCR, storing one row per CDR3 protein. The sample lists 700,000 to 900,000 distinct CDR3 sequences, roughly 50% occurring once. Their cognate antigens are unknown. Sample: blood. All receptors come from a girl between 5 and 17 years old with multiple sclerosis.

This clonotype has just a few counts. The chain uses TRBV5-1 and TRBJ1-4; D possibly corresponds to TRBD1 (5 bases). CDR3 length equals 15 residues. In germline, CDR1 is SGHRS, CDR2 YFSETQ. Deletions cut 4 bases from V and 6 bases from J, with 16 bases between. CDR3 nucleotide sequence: TGCGCCAGCAGCCCTGTCGGCTCGGGGGATGAAAAACTGTTTTTT. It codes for CASSPVGSGDEKLFF.

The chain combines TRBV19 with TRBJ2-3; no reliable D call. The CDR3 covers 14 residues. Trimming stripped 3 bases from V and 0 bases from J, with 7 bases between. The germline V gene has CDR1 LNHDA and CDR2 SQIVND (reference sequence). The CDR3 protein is CASSIMGSTDTQYF. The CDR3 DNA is TGTGCCAGTAGTATTATGGGGAGCACAGATACGCAGTATTTT.

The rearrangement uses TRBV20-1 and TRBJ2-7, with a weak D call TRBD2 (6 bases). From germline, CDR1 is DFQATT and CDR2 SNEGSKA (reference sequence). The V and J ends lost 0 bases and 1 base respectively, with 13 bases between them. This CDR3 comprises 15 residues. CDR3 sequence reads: CSARDAAGRSYEQYF. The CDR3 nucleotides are TGCAGTGCTAGAGATGCGGCAGGGAGGTCCTACGAGCAGTACTTC.

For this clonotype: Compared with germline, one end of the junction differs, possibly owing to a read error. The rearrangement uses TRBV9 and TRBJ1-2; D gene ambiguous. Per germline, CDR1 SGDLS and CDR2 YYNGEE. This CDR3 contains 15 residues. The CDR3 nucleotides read TGTGCCAGCAGCGCTCAAGGGTTGACTAACTATGGCTGCACCTTC. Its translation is CASSAQGLTNYGCTF.

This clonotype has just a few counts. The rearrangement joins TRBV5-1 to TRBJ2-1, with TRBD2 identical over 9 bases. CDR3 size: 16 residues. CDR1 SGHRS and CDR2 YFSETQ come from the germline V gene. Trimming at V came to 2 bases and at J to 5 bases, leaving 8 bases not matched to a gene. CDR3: CASSLPAGGHNNEQFF. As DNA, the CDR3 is TGCGCCAGCAGCTTACCGGCGGGGGGGCACAACAATGAGCAGTTCTTC.

Here the CDR3 reads CASSRSSGSLYGELFF. For the CDR3, the DNA is TGTGCCAGCAGCCGGAGTAGCGGGAGTTTATACGGGGAGCTGTTTTTT. V and J are TRBV6-2 or TRBV6-3 and TRBJ2-2, with 9 bases fitting TRBD2. Germline V lookup: CDR1 MNHEY, CDR2 SVGEGT. V shed 6 bases and J 7 bases; nucleotides not matched to a gene: 12. The CDR3 length is 16 residues.

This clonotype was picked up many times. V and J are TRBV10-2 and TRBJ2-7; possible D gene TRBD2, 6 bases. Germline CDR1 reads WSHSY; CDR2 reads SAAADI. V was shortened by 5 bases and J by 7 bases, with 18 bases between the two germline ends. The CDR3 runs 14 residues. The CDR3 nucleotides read TGCGCCAGCAGTCCAACTAGCTCCGGGCGGGAGCAGTACTTC. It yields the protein CASSPTSSGREQYF.

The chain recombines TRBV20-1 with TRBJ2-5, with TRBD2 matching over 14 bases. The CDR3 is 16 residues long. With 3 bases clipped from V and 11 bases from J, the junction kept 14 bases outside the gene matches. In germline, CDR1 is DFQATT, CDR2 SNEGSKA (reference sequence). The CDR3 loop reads CSASQTGLAGVPEQYF. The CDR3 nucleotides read TGCAGTGCTAGCCAAACGGGACTAGCGGGAGTTCCTGAGCAGTACTTC.

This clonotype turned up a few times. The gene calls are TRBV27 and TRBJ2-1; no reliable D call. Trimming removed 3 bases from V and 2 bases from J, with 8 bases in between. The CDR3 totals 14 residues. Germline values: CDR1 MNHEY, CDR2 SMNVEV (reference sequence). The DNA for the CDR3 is TGTGCCAGCAGTTTTGGAGCGACCTACAATGAGCAGTTCTTC. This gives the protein CASSFGATYNEQFF.

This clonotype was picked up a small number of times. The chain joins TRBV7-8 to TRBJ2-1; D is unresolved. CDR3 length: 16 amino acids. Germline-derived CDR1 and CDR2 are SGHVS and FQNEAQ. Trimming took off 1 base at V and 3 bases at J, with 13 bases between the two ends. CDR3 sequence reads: CASSLDDGRGYNEQFF. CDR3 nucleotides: TGTGCCAGCAGCTTAGATGACGGGCGTGGCTACAATGAGCAGTTCTTC.

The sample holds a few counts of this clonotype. The CDR3 sequence: CSVEFNYNEQFF. CDR3 in DNA: TGCAGCGTTGAGTTTAATTACAATGAGCAGTTCTTC. The V call is TRBV29-1, the J call TRBJ2-1; no firm D call. V was clipped by 3 bases and J by 4 bases, with 7 bases between them. Germline CDR1 is SQVTM and CDR2 is ANQGSEA. This CDR3 spans 12 amino acids.

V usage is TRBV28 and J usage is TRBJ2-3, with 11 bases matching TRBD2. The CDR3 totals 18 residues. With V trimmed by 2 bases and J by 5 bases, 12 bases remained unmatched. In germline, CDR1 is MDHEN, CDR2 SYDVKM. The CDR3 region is CASSLGGLAGGQGDTQYF. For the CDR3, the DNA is TGTGCCAGCAGTTTAGGAGGTCTAGCGGGAGGCCAAGGAGATACGCAGTATTTT.

Here the CDR3 DNA reads TGTGCCAGCAGTGCCGGACTAGACATTGAGCAGTTCTTC. Translated, it gives CASSAGLDIEQFF. V is TRBV12-3 or TRBV12-4 and J is TRBJ2-1, with 7 bases matching TRBD2. CDR3 length: 13 amino acids. Unmatched junction bases numbered 7, after V lost 5 bases and J lost 9 bases.

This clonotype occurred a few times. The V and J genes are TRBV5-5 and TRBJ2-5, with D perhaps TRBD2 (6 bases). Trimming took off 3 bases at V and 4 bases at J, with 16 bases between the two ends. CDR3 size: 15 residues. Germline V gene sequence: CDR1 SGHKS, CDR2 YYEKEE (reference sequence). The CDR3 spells CASSSRAGKGETQYF. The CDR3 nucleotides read TGTGCCAGCAGCTCAAGGGCGGGGAAGGGAGAGACCCAGTACTTC.

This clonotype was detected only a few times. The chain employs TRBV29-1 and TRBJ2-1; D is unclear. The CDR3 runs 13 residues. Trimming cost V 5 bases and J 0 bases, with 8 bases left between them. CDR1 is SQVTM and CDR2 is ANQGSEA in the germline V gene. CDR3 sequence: CSVSVGSYNEQFF. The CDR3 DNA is TGCAGCGTTTCGGTGGGCTCCTACAATGAGCAGTTCTTC.

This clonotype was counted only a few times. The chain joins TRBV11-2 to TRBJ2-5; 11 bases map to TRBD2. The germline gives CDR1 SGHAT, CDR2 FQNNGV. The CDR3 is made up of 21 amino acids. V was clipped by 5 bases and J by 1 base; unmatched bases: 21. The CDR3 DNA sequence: TGTGCCAGCAGCCCAATAACCGCCGGGACTAGCGGTCAGGGGCCCCAAGAGACCCAGTACTTC. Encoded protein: CASSPITAGTSGQGPQETQYF.

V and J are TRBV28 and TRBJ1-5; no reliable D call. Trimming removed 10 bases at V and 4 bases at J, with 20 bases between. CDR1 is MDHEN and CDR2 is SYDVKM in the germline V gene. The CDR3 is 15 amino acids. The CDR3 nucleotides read TGTGCCACCCTGCGCCGCACCAGCAGAAATCAGCCCCAGCATTTT. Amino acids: CATLRRTSRNQPQHF.

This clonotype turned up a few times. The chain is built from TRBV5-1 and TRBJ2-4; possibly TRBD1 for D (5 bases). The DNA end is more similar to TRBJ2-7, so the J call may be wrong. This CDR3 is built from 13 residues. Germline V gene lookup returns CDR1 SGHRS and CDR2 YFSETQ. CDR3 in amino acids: CASSLGHPYEQYF. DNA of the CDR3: TGCGCCAGCAGTCTCGGACACCCCTACGAGCAGTACTTC.

CDR3 sequence (DNA): TGTGCCATCAGTGCCCGACAGGGCCTAAGGGGGGATGGGGCCAACGTCCTGACTTTC. Translating it yields CAISARQGLRGDGANVLTF. The rearrangement joins TRBV10-3 to TRBJ2-6; possible D gene TRBD1, 7 bases. Trimming cost V 4 bases and J 3 bases, with 22 bases left between them. CDR1 is ENHRY, CDR2 SYGVKD, per germline. There are 19 residues in the CDR3.

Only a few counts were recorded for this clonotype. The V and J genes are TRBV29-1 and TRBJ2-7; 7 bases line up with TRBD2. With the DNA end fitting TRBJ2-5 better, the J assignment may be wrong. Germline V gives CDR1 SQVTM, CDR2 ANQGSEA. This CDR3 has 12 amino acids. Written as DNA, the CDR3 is TGCAGCGTTGTCCTTCCGGGGGGGACCCAGTACTTC. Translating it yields CSVVLPGGTQYF.

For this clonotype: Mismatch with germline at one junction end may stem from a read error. The CDR3 region has the DNA TGTGCCGGCAGCTTAGCTATAGGACTAGCGACCTACGAGCAGTACTTC. This translates into CAGSLAIGLATYEQYF. This chain joins TRBV7-2 and TRBJ2-7; 9 bases line up with TRBD2. Germline-derived CDR1 and CDR2 are SGHTA and FQGNSA. CDR3 size: 16 residues.

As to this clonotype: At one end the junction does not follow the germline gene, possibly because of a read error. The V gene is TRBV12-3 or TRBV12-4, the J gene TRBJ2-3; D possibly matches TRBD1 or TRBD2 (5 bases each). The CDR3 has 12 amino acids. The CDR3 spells CVSSLGEDTQYF. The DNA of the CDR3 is TGTGTCAGCAGTTTAGGGGAGGATACGCAGTATTTT.

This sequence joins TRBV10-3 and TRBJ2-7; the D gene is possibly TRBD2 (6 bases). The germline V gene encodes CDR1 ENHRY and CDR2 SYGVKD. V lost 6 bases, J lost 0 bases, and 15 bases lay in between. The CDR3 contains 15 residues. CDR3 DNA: TGTGCCATCAGGGGGGGACCCTTAAGCTCCTACGAGCAGTACTTC. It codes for CAIRGGPLSSYEQYF.

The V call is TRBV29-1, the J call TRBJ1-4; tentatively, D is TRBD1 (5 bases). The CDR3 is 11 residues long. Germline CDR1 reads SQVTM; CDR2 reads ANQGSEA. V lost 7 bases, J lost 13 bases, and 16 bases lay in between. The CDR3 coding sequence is TGCAGCGGAGTTGATCTGGGACGACTGTTTTTT. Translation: CSGVDLGRLFF.